This T cell receptor (beta chain) was profiled in a study of shared clonotypes between healthy human individuals. The wider study: Donors had three CD4 naive, three CD4 memory, two CD8 naive and one CD8 memory plate apiece. Study-wide findings and caveats: Clonotype sharing among the donors was expected to vary with sequencing depth.

With regard to this clone: Its matching antigen is unknown. The same CDR3 can be traced to other DNA sequences in this sample.

V was clipped by 0 bases and J by 0 bases, with 10 bases between them. CDR1 and CDR2 from the germline V gene are SGHRS and YFSETQ. This CDR3 comprises 16 residues. Profiled with immunoSEQ multiplex PCR; TCRdb holds only in-frame clones, not every one. The profile covers a few million clones, with approximately 95% appearing a single time and 0.35% to 0.5% taken by the ten largest. This rearrangement joins TRBV5-1 to TRBJ1-3; D possibly corresponds to TRBD1 (6 bases). Sequences were obtained from naive CD4+ T cells from PBMCs. The subset denotes: CD45RA+ positively selected. The clonotype was recovered from a man between 18 and 35 years old in good health. Some clones in this sample may be carry-over from other donors' samples. This CDR3 is CASSLVGTLSGNTIYF. CDR3 coding DNA: TGCGCCAGCAGCTTGGTCGGGACACTCTCTGGAAACACCATATATTTT.